Detailed here is one T cell receptor (beta chain). What it binds is not known. Profiling relied on immunoSEQ multiplex PCR, and the TCRdb table lists in-frame clones only, not all of them. Of about 12,000 clones listed, roughly three quarters were seen once; the top ten hold roughly 7.8%. The data originate from a study of CD4 T cells in relation to SARS-CoV-2 and coronaviruses. At the level of the study: Negative control cultures got HIV-1 Nef peptides or no peptide. Study observations and caveats: Roughly 65% of donors had memory CD4+ clonotypes crossrecognizing SARS-CoV-2 and common cold coronavirus spike.

The CDR3 covers 15 residues. Germline V gives CDR1 SGHRS, CDR2 YFSETQ. The trim removed 6 bases at V and 1 base at J, leaving 7 bases unmatched. CD4+ T cells from unexposed donors were obtained before the COVID-19 pandemic (2011-2018). Isolation of CD4+ T cells took place after less than 11 days in culture. This TCR was recovered from a human donor in good health. This chain uses TRBV5-1 with TRBJ2-1; TRBD2 matches at 7 bases. What was sequenced was CD4+ T cells from PBMCs, cultured in vitro. CDR3 sequence: CASTLSGYSYNEQFF. The CDR3 nucleotides are TGCGCCAGCACGCTTAGCGGGTATTCCTACAATGAGCAGTTCTTC.